Below, one T cell receptor beta chain is given with its context. Its specificity is not known. This sample stems from a study of OX40 agonist ivuxolimab in advanced cancers. Study as a whole: Of the participants, 40% had some prior anti-PD-1, anti-PD-L1 or anti-CTLA-4 therapy, which was allowed. General observations from the study: Normalized expansion of T-cell clones was also low for some nonresponders. With doses of 0.1 to 3.0 mg/kg, CD4+ and CD8+ blood T cells had undergone clonal expansion by week 6.

V shed 4 bases and J 2 bases; nucleotides not matched to a gene: 1. CDR1 and CDR2 (germline): MNHEY, SVGAGI. The length of the CDR3 is 14 residues. The protocol was immunoSEQ multiplex PCR, while the TCRdb copy is restricted to in-frame clones and leaves out a portion. Of more than 80,000 clones listed, about 90% are singletons. The source material was CD4+ or CD8+ T cells sorted from blood, sampled in a trial of the OX40 agonist ivuxolimab. This receptor was taken from an adult with an advanced solid tumor such as melanoma, head and neck, liver or kidney cancer. The chain recombines TRBV6-5 with TRBJ2-5; 10 positions match TRBD1. CDR3 amino acids: CASSSGQGQETQYF. Written as DNA, the CDR3 is TGTGCCAGCAGTTCGGGACAGGGGCAAGAGACCCAGTACTTC.